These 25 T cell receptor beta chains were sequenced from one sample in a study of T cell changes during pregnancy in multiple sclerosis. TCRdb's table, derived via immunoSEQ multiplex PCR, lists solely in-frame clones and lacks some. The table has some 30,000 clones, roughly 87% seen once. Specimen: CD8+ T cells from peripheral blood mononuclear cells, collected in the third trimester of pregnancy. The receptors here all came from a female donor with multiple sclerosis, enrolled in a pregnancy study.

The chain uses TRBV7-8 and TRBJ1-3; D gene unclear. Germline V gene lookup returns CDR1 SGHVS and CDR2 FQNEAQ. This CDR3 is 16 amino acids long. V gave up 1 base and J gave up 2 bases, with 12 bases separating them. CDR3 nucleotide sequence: TGTGCCAGCAGCTTAGGTTCGGGGTTAACTGGAAACACCATATATTTT. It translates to CASSLGSGLTGNTIYF.

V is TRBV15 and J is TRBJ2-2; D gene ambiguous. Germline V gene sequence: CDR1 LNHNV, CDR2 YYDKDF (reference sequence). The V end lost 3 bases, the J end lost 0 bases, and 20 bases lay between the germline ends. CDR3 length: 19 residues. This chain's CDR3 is CATSRTQWRPIANTGELFF. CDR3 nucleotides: TGTGCCACCAGCAGGACCCAGTGGCGGCCAATCGCGAACACCGGGGAGCTGTTTTTT.

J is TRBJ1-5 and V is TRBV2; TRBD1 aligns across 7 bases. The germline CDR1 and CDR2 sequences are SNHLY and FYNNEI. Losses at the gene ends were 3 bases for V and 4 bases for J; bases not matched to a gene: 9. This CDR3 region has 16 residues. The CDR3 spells CASSDSRQGRNQPQHF. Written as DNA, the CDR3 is TGTGCCAGCAGTGACTCCCGACAGGGTAGGAATCAGCCCCAGCATTTT.

CDR3 coding DNA: TGTGCCAGCAGCACCCGGGACAGGGGGCAGAGTGGCTACACCTTC. It specifies CASSTRDRGQSGYTF. V is TRBV9 and J is TRBJ1-2, with TRBD1 matching over 12 bases. CDR3 length equals 15 residues. The V gene's germline CDR1 is SGDLS and CDR2 YYNGEE. V lost 4 bases, J lost 7 bases, and 8 bases stayed unmatched.

The CDR3 protein is CASSIGTGRREPQHF. CDR3 bases: TGTGCCAGTAGTATAGGTACGGGGAGGAGGGAGCCCCAGCATTTT. V and J are TRBV19 and TRBJ1-5; no firm D call. The CDR3 sequence is 15 residues long. V dropped 1 base and J dropped 8 bases, with 15 bases sitting between them. CDR1 and CDR2 (germline): LNHDA, SQIVND (reference sequence).

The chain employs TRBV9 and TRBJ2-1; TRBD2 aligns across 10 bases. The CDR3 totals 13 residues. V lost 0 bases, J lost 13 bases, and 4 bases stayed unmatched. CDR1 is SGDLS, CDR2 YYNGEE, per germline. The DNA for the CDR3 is TGTGCCAGCAGCGTAGTCAGCGGGAGGGCCCAGTTCTTC. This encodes CASSVVSGRAQFF.

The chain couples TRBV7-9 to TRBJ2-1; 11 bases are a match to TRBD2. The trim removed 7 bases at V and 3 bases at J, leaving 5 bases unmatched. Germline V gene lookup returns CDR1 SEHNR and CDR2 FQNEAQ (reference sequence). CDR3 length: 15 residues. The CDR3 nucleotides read TGTGCCAGCACCTCTAGCGGGGGGCACTACAATGAGCAGTTCTTC. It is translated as CASTSSGGHYNEQFF. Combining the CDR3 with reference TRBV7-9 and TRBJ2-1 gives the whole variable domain DTGVSQNPRHKITKRGQNVTFRCDPISEHNRLYWYRQTLGQGPEFLTYFQNEAQLEKSRLLSDRFSAERPKGSFSTLEIQRTEQGDSAMYLCASTSSGGHYNEQFFGPGTRLTVL.

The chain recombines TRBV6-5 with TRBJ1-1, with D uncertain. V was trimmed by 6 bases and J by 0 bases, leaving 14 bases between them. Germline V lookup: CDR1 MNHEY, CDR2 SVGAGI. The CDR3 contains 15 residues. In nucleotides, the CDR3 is TGTGCCAGCAGCCTCACCGCGATGTTGAACACTGAAGCTTTCTTT. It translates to CASSLTAMLNTEAFF.

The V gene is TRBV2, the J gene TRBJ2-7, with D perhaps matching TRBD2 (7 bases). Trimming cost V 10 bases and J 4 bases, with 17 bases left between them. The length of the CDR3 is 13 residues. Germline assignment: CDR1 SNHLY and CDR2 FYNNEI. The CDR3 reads CANRGGGPYEQYF. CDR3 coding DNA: TGTGCCAACCGAGGGGGGGGGCCGTACGAGCAGTACTTC.

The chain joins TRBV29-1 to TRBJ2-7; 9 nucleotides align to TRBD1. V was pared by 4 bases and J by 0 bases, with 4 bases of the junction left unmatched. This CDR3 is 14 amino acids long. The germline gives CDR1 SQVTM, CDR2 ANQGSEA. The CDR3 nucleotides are TGCAGCGTTGCCGGGACAGGGAGCTCCTACGAGCAGTACTTC. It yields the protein CSVAGTGSSYEQYF.

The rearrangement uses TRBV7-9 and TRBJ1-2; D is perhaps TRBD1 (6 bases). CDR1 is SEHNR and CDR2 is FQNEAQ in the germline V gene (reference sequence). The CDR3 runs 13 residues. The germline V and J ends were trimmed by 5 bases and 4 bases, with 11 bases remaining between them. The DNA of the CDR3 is TGTGCCAGCAGCGGCCTACAGGGCTATGGCTACACCTTC. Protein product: CASSGLQGYGYTF.

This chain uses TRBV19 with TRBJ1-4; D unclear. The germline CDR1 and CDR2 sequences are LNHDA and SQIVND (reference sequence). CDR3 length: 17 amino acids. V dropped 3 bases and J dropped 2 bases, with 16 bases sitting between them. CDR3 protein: CASSIGPRSRTNEKLFF. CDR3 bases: TGTGCCAGTAGTATCGGCCCCCGATCGAGGACTAATGAAAAACTGTTTTTT. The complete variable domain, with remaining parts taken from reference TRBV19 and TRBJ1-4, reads DGGITQSPKYLFRKEGQNVTLSCEQNLNHDAMYWYRQDPGQGLRLIYYSQIVNDFQKGDIAEGYSVSREKKESFPLTVTSAQKNPTAFYLCASSIGPRSRTNEKLFFGSGTQLSVL.

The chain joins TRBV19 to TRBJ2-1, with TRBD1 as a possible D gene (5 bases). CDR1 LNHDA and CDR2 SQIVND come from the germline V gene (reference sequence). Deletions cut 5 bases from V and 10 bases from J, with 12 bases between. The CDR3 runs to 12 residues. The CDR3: CASSQVGAEQFF. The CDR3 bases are TGTGCCAGTAGTCAAGTTGGGGCCGAGCAGTTCTTC.

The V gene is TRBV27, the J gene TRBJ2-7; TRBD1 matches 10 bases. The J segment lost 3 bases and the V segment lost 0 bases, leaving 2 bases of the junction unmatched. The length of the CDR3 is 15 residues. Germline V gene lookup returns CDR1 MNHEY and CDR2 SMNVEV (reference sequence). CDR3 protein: CASSLSGQGFYEQYF. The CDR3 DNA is TGTGCCAGCAGTTTATCGGGACAGGGGTTCTACGAGCAGTACTTC.

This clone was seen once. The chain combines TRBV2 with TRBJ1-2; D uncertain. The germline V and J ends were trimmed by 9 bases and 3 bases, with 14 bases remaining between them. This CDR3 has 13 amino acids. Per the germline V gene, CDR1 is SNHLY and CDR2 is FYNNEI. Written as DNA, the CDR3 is TGTGCCAGGTCTTCACGTACTCACTATGGCTACACCTTC. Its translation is CARSSRTHYGYTF. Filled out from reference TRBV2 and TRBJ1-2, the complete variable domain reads EPEVTQTPSHQVTQMGQEVILRCVPISNHLYFYWYRQILGQKVEFLVSFYNNEISEKSEIFDDQFSVERPDGSNFTLKIRSTKLEDSAMYFCARSSRTHYGYTFGSGTRLTVV.

The CDR3 protein is CASSEETGTGTNYEQYF. CDR3 DNA: TGTGCCAGCAGTGAAGAAACCGGGACAGGGACTAACTACGAGCAGTACTTC. The rearrangement uses TRBV6-1 and TRBJ2-7; 9 bases agree with TRBD1. Per germline, CDR1 MNHNS and CDR2 SASEGT. The CDR3 has 17 residues. With V trimmed by 1 base and J by 3 bases, 10 bases remained unmatched.

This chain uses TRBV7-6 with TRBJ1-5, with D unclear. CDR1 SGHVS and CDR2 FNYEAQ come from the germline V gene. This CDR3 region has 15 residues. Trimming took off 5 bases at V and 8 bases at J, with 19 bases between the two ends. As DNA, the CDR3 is TGTGCCAGCAGCCCCGAAGCGGGGTTTGGGGAGCCCCAGCATTTT. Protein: CASSPEAGFGEPQHF. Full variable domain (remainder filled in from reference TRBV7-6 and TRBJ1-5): GAGVSQSPRYKVTKRGQDVALRCDPISGHVSLYWYRQALGQGPEFLTYFNYEAQQDKSGLPNDRFSAERPEGSISTLTIQRTEQRDSAMYRCASSPEAGFGEPQHFGDGTRLSIL.

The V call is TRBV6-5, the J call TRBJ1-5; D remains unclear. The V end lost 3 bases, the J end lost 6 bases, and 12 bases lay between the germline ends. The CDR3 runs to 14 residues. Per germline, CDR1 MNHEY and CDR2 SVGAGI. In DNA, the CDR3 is TGTGCCAGCAGTTATAATACGGGTAGTCAGCCCCAGCATTTT. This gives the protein CASSYNTGSQPQHF.

CDR3: CASSFGQGRSEAFF. For the CDR3, the DNA is TGTGCCAGCAGCTTTGGACAGGGGCGGTCTGAAGCTTTCTTT. V usage is TRBV7-8 and J usage is TRBJ1-1; TRBD1 matches 9 bases. J gave up 6 bases and V 3 bases, and 5 bases lay outside the gene matches. Germline CDR1 and CDR2: SGHVS and FQNEAQ. This CDR3 has 14 amino acids.

DNA of the CDR3: TGCGCCAGCAGCAACCGGACAGGGGTGAGGAATGGCTACACCTTC. Translated: CASSNRTGVRNGYTF. The genes are TRBV5-1 and TRBJ1-2; 9 nucleotides line up with TRBD1. With V trimmed by 4 bases and J by 6 bases, 10 bases remained unmatched. The CDR3 contains 15 residues. In germline, CDR1 is SGHRS, CDR2 YFSETQ.

CDR3 nucleotides: TGTGCCAGCAGTCTAAGTTTAGCACAGGGGGGCAATCAGCCCCAGCATTTT. Amino acids: CASSLSLAQGGNQPQHF. The chain couples TRBV28 to TRBJ1-5, with TRBD1 matching over 8 bases. Germline CDR1 MDHEN, CDR2 SYDVKM. The J segment lost 2 bases and the V segment lost 5 bases, leaving 11 bases of the junction unmatched. This CDR3 region has 17 residues. Full variable domain (missing parts from reference TRBV28 and TRBJ1-5): DVKVTQSSRYLVKRTGEKVFLECVQDMDHENMFWYRQDPGLGLRLIYFSYDVKMKEKGDIPEGYSVSREKKERFSLILESASTNQTSMYLCASSLSLAQGGNQPQHFGDGTRLSIL.

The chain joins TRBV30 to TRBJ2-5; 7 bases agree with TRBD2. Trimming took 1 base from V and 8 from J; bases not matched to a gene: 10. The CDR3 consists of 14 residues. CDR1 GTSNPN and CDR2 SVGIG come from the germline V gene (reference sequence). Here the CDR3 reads CAWSAPPGGETQYF. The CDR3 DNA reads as TGTGCCTGGAGTGCACCTCCGGGAGGAGAAACCCAGTACTTC.

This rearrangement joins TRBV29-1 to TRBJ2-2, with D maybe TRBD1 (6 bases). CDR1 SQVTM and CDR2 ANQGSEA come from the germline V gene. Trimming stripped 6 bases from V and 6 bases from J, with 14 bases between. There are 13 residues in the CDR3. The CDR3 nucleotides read TGCAGCGTCGAGAACAGGGACGCCGGGGAGCTGTTTTTT. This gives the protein CSVENRDAGELFF.

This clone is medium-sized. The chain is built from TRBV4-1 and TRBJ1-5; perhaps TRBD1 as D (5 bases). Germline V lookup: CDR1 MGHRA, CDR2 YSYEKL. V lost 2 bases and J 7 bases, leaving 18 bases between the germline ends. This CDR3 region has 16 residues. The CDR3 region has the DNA TGCGCCAGCAGCCAACCAGACAGTGGGTGGTACCAGCCCCAGCATTTT. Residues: CASSQPDSGWYQPQHF.

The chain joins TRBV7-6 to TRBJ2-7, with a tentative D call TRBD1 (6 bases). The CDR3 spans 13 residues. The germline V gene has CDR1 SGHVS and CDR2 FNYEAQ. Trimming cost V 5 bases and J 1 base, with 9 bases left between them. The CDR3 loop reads CASSRDISYEQYF. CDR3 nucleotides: TGTGCCAGCAGCCGGGACATTTCCTACGAGCAGTACTTC.